The rows below give T cell receptor beta chains drawn from one sample of a study of OX40 agonist ivuxolimab in advanced cancers. Sequencing used immunoSEQ multiplex PCR; TCRdb keeps in-frame clones, though not all of them. The sample carries around 70,000 clones, roughly 85% recorded once. This specimen was CD4+ or CD8+ T cells sorted from blood, taken in a trial of the OX40 agonist ivuxolimab. Every receptor here comes from an adult with an advanced solid tumor such as melanoma, head and neck, liver or kidney cancer. Both conserved end residues are part of each CDR3. Fields, in order: clone size, V gene, J gene, D gene, CDR3 DNA, CDR3 protein. The D gene is left open where the match is weak. Not all rows give a size; the values are once, few, many and, for expanded clones, a class.

abundance: -; v_gene: TRBV10-3; j_gene: TRBJ1-6; d_gene: TRBD1; CDR3nt: TGTGCCATCAGCTCATCGGGACAGAGCTATAATTCACCCCTCCACTTT; CDR3aa: CAISSSGQSYNSPLHF
abundance: -; v_gene: TRBV5-3; j_gene: TRBJ2-5; d_gene: TRBD2; CDR3nt: TGTGCCAGAAGCTTCGTAGGGCTAGCGGGGGGAAACCAAGAGACCCAGTACTTC; CDR3aa: CARSFVGLAGGNQETQYF
abundance: -; v_gene: TRBV2; j_gene: TRBJ1-1; d_gene: TRBD1; CDR3nt: TGTGCCGTACAGGGGAGGATCACTGAAGCTTTCTTT; CDR3aa: CAVQGRITEAFF
abundance: -; v_gene: TRBV30; j_gene: TRBJ1-4; d_gene: -; CDR3nt: TGTGCCTGGAGTATACAGTCTAATGAAAAACTGTTTTTT; CDR3aa: CAWSIQSNEKLFF
abundance: few; v_gene: TRBV5-6; j_gene: TRBJ1-2; d_gene: -; CDR3nt: TGTGCCAGCAGCTTGGACAGTTTTGGCTATGGCTACACCTTC; CDR3aa: CASSLDSFGYGYTF
abundance: -; v_gene: TRBV7-2; j_gene: TRBJ2-4; d_gene: TRBD1; CDR3nt: TGTGCCAGCAGCCGACAGGGAGTAAACATTCAGTACTTC; CDR3aa: CASSRQGVNIQYF
abundance: -; v_gene: TRBV19; j_gene: TRBJ1-5; d_gene: -; CDR3nt: TGTGCCAGTAGGGCGGGGGGGAACAATCAGCCCCAGCATTTT; CDR3aa: CASRAGGNNQPQHF
abundance: -; v_gene: TRBV4-1; j_gene: TRBJ2-2; d_gene: -; CDR3nt: TGCGCCAGCAGCCAAGTACCGTCCGCGAACACCGGGGAGCTGTTTTTT; CDR3aa: CASSQVPSANTGELFF
abundance: -; v_gene: TRBV7-9; j_gene: TRBJ2-1; d_gene: -; CDR3nt: TGTGCCAGCAGCACCTCCTCGGGGGACCGAGCCTACAATGAGCAGTTCTTC; CDR3aa: CASSTSSGDRAYNEQFF
abundance: -; v_gene: TRBV28; j_gene: TRBJ1-5; d_gene: -; CDR3nt: TGTGCCAGCCTCCCGGGGGGGGCTAGTCAGCCCCAGCATTTT; CDR3aa: CASLPGGASQPQHF
abundance: -; v_gene: TRBV5-1; j_gene: TRBJ2-3; d_gene: TRBD1; CDR3nt: TGCGCCAGCAGCGAGACAGGGGTCACAGATACGCAGTATTTT; CDR3aa: CASSETGVTDTQYF
abundance: -; v_gene: TRBV7-2; j_gene: TRBJ1-1; d_gene: TRBD1; CDR3nt: TGTGCCAGCAGCATTACCGGACAGGGGGTGTCTGAAGCTTTCTTT; CDR3aa: CASSITGQGVSEAFF
abundance: -; v_gene: TRBV4-1; j_gene: TRBJ2-4; d_gene: -; CDR3nt: TGCGCCAGCAGCCAAGGGACAGCGAGTCTAGCCAAAAACATTCAGTACTTC; CDR3aa: CASSQGTASLAKNIQYF
abundance: once; v_gene: TRBV7-9; j_gene: TRBJ2-5; d_gene: -; CDR3nt: TGTGCCAGCAGCTTTGGGGGGTTGGAGACCCAGTACTTC; CDR3aa: CASSFGGLETQYF
abundance: once; v_gene: TRBV6-5; j_gene: TRBJ1-3; d_gene: -; CDR3nt: TGTGCCAGCAGTTACAGTCGTGGCAGAGGAAACACCATATATTTT; CDR3aa: CASSYSRGRGNTIYF
abundance: -; v_gene: TRBV7-9; j_gene: TRBJ2-1; d_gene: TRBD2; CDR3nt: TGTGCCAGCAGCTCCCGGGAGGGCCTAGGTGAGCAGTTCTTC; CDR3aa: CASSSREGLGEQFF
abundance: -; v_gene: TRBV10-3; j_gene: TRBJ1-1; d_gene: -; CDR3nt: TGTGCCATCAGAGGACAGCGGAACACTGAAGCTTTCTTT; CDR3aa: CAIRGQRNTEAFF
abundance: -; v_gene: TRBV5-4; j_gene: TRBJ1-1; d_gene: -; CDR3nt: TGTGCCAGCAGCCTGGGACTTCAGAACACTGAAGCTTTCTTT; CDR3aa: CASSLGLQNTEAFF
abundance: -; v_gene: TRBV28; j_gene: TRBJ1-1; d_gene: -; CDR3nt: TGTGCCAGCAGTTTGATGGGGGGTGAAGCTTTCTTT; CDR3aa: CASSLMGGEAFF
abundance: -; v_gene: TRBV7-2; j_gene: TRBJ2-7; d_gene: TRBD1; CDR3nt: TGTGCCAGCACCAACCCGGGACAGTCACCCTACGAGCAGTACTTC; CDR3aa: CASTNPGQSPYEQYF
abundance: once; v_gene: TRBV27; j_gene: TRBJ1-5; d_gene: TRBD1; CDR3nt: TGTGCCAGTGCCCGTGGACAGGGGGTCGATCAGCCCCAGCATTTT; CDR3aa: CASARGQGVDQPQHF
abundance: few; v_gene: TRBV5-4; j_gene: TRBJ2-2; d_gene: TRBD2; CDR3nt: TGTGCCAGCAGCTCCCGGACTAGACGGAACACCGGGGAGCTGTTTTTT; CDR3aa: CASSSRTRRNTGELFF
abundance: once; v_gene: TRBV12-5; j_gene: TRBJ2-1; d_gene: TRBD2; CDR3nt: TGTGCTAGTGGTTTGGTATTGCCTAGCGGGAGCCATGAGCAGTTCTTC; CDR3aa: CASGLVLPSGSHEQFF
abundance: few; v_gene: TRBV2; j_gene: TRBJ1-5; d_gene: -; CDR3nt: TGTGCCAGCGGCGGGGGGATCAATCAGCCCCAGCATTTT; CDR3aa: CASGGGINQPQHF